The 3 T cell receptor beta chains below come from one sample, sequenced in a study of blood T cells in healthy people across ages. A second about 7 to 12 cycle PCR used barcoded and J-beta primers. TCRdb independently ran MiXCR on the 5' RACE reads; one entry per CDR3 protein. This sample carries about 650,000 distinct CDR3 sequences, roughly half of them seen once, and the ten largest clones take approximately 13%. Sequenced sample: blood. These receptors originate from a woman aged 80 or older in good health.

This clonotype was detected ten times or more. DNA of the CDR3: TGTGCCACCAGTGACCTGACGTTGCGGCGGTTCTTC. Translation: CATSDLTLRRFF. This sequence joins TRBV24-1 and TRBJ2-1; D unresolved. Trimming pared 4 bases from V and 15 bases from J, leaving 15 bases between. Per the germline V gene, CDR1 is KGHDR and CDR2 is SFDVKD. The CDR3 length is 12 residues.

Worth noting for this clonotype: Just one base apart from a much larger clone, this may be a read error. The CDR3 coding sequence is TGTGCCAGCAGGGCGGGGTACTATGGCTACATCTTC. Its translation: CASRAGYYGYIF. The chain employs TRBV12-3 or TRBV12-4 and TRBJ1-2; no clear D gene. This CDR3 region has 12 residues.

The rearrangement links TRBV7-9 to TRBJ2-5; 11 bases map to TRBD1. The CDR3 length is 15 residues. V shed 2 bases and J 3 bases; nucleotides not matched to a gene: 2. The germline CDR1 and CDR2 sequences are SEHNR and FQNEAQ (reference sequence). The CDR3 DNA sequence: TGTGCCAGCAGCTTATGGACAGGGGGCGAAGAGACCCAGTACTTC. It is translated as CASSLWTGGEETQYF. Complete variable domain (other parts from reference TRBV7-9 and TRBJ2-5): DTGVSQNPRHKITKRGQNVTFRCDPISEHNRLYWYRQTLGQGPEFLTYFQNEAQLEKSRLLSDRFSAERPKGSFSTLEIQRTEQGDSAMYLCASSLWTGGEETQYFGPGTRLLVL.